Listed here are 26 T cell receptor beta chains from one sample, sequenced in a study of blood T cell repertoires in COVID-19. Sequencing used immunoSEQ multiplex PCR; TCRdb keeps in-frame clones, though not all of them. The sample records about 190,000 clones, over 75% being singletons. The sequenced material came from peripheral blood. Source of these receptors: a man aged 50-59 years who had recovered from COVID-19.

The chain combines TRBV24-1 with TRBJ2-7; D may be TRBD1 (5 bases). The germline V gene has CDR1 KGHDR and CDR2 SFDVKD. CDR3 length: 15 amino acids. V shed 2 bases and J shed 0 bases, with 10 bases lying between them. The CDR3 DNA follows: TGTGCCACCAGTGATTCCCCACAGGCCTCCTACGAGCAGTACTTC. It translates to CATSDSPQASYEQYF.

The chain has TRBV10-3 and TRBJ1-1; TRBD1 agrees at 8 bases. The CDR3 runs 14 residues. Germline lookup yields CDR1 ENHRY and CDR2 SYGVKD. With V trimmed by 4 bases and J by 5 bases, 6 bases remained unmatched. Here the CDR3 DNA reads TGTGCCATCAGTGCAGGGGGCCGTGAAACTGAAGCTTTCTTT. This sequence encodes CAISAGGRETEAFF.

V is TRBV7-2 and J is TRBJ1-5, with 7 bases aligning to TRBD1. Trimming took 5 bases from V and 9 from J; bases not matched to a gene: 13. Looked up from germline, CDR1 is SGHTA and CDR2 is FQGNSA. The CDR3 is 15 amino acids. CDR3 region: CASSLPRQGRGPQHF. As DNA, the CDR3 is TGTGCCAGCAGCCTACCCCGACAGGGAAGAGGGCCCCAGCATTTT.

The rearrangement joins TRBV5-1 to TRBJ1-1; the D gene is possibly TRBD1 (5 bases). V shed 0 bases and J shed 6 bases, with 12 bases lying between them. The CDR3 spans 14 residues. CDR1 is SGHRS and CDR2 is YFSETQ in the germline V gene. Here the CDR3 reads CASSLGAGLAEAFF. The CDR3 DNA follows: TGCGCCAGCAGCTTGGGGGCAGGGTTGGCTGAAGCTTTCTTT.

The genes are TRBV20-1 and TRBJ2-5; perhaps TRBD2 as D (5 bases). V gave up 3 bases and J gave up 5 bases, with 13 bases separating them. Looked up from germline, CDR1 is DFQATT and CDR2 is SNEGSKA (reference sequence). The CDR3 runs to 13 residues. The CDR3 region has the DNA TGCAGTGCTAGTTCGGGGAATGGGGAGACCCAGTACTTC. Residues: CSASSGNGETQYF.

The chain is built from TRBV5-4 and TRBJ1-4; 9 bases align to TRBD1. V lost 0 bases, J lost 7 bases, and 7 bases stayed unmatched. The germline V gene encodes CDR1 SGHNT and CDR2 YYREEE (reference sequence). The CDR3 sequence is 16 residues long. This chain's CDR3 is CASSLAGGTGREKLFF. In DNA form, the CDR3 reads TGTGCCAGCAGCTTGGCCGGGGGGACAGGGCGTGAAAAACTGTTTTTT. The whole variable domain, filled in from reference TRBV5-4 and TRBJ1-4, reads ETGVTQSPTHLIKTRGQQVTLRCSSQSGHNTVSWYQQALGQGPQFIFQYYREEENGRGNFPPRFSGLQFPNYSSELNVNALELDDSALYLCASSLAGGTGREKLFFGSGTQLSVL.

This clone was seen a single time. This chain links TRBV5-1 with TRBJ2-5; 9 nucleotides match TRBD1. Germline V lookup: CDR1 SGHRS, CDR2 YFSETQ. J was trimmed by 6 bases and V by 0 bases; bases with no gene match: 3. This CDR3 is built from 14 residues. Here the CDR3 reads CASSLGQGGKTQYF. The CDR3 DNA reads TGCGCCAGCAGCTTGGGACAGGGGGGGAAGACCCAGTACTTC.

J is TRBJ2-7 and V is TRBV19; perhaps TRBD2 as D (5 bases). The germline V and J ends were trimmed by 6 bases and 4 bases, with 22 bases remaining between them. The CDR3 contains 16 residues. Germline CDR1 reads LNHDA; CDR2 reads SQIVND (reference sequence). CDR3 in DNA: TGTGCCAGTAGGCCCAACGGTCGCCGAGGGTCTTACGAGCAGTACTTC. Its translation is CASRPNGRRGSYEQYF.

V and J are TRBV12-3 or TRBV12-4 and TRBJ1-1; D gene uncertain. The CDR3 contains 11 residues. V lost 5 bases, J lost 5 bases, and 6 bases lay in between. CDR3 sequence (DNA): TGTGCCAGCAGTACTGAAACTGAAGCTTTCTTT. Translated, it gives CASSTETEAFF.

The rearrangement uses TRBV7-9 and TRBJ2-1; TRBD2 aligns across 12 bases. Germline values: CDR1 SEHNR, CDR2 FQNEAQ (reference sequence). This CDR3 has 15 amino acids. Losses at the gene ends were 5 bases for V and 7 bases for J; bases not matched to a gene: 6. The CDR3 spells CASSTIGLAGNEQFF. DNA for the CDR3: TGTGCCAGCAGCACCATTGGACTAGCGGGGAATGAGCAGTTCTTC.

This chain uses TRBV2 with TRBJ1-5, with D perhaps TRBD1 (5 bases). The CDR3 sequence is 13 residues long. CDR1 and CDR2 (germline): SNHLY, FYNNEI. V gave up 7 bases and J gave up 3 bases, with 10 bases separating them. The CDR3: CASKQDYNQPQHF. The CDR3 DNA follows: TGTGCCAGCAAACAGGACTACAATCAGCCCCAGCATTTT.

As DNA, the CDR3 is TGCGCCAGCAGCGCCGGGACAGGGCGGACCGGGGAGCTGTTTTTT. Translation gives CASSAGTGRTGELFF. The chain couples TRBV5-1 to TRBJ2-2, with 9 bases fitting TRBD1. The CDR3 runs 15 residues. V was clipped by 4 bases and J by 5 bases; unmatched bases: 6. The germline V gene encodes CDR1 SGHRS and CDR2 YFSETQ.

This chain connects TRBV10-3 to TRBJ2-3; D is uncertain. The germline V gene encodes CDR1 ENHRY and CDR2 SYGVKD. The CDR3 has 13 residues. Deletions cut 3 bases from V and 6 bases from J, with 10 bases between. CDR3 nucleotide sequence: TGTGCCATCAGTGATAGTAACGGGGATACGCAGTATTTT. Translating it yields CAISDSNGDTQYF.

The gene calls are TRBV6-5 and TRBJ2-1; 7 bases fit TRBD1. Germline values: CDR1 MNHEY, CDR2 SVGAGI. The CDR3 has 15 amino acids. The V gene end was trimmed by 6 bases and the J gene end by 5 bases; junction bases not matched to a gene: 10. The DNA for the CDR3 is TGTGCCAGCAGATACACAGGGGTGGTGCACAATGAGCAGTTCTTC. Amino acids: CASRYTGVVHNEQFF.

The chain is built from TRBV27 and TRBJ1-5; TRBD1 aligns across 9 bases. The CDR3 loop spans 17 amino acids. J gave up 2 bases and V 5 bases, and 10 bases lay outside the gene matches. Germline V lookup: CDR1 MNHEY, CDR2 SMNVEV (reference sequence). The CDR3 protein is CASSQHRDRVRNQPQHF. CDR3 in DNA: TGTGCCAGCAGTCAGCACCGGGACAGGGTTCGCAATCAGCCCCAGCATTTT.

This clone was seen a handful of times. This chain uses TRBV13 with TRBJ2-5; 13 bases align to TRBD2. In germline, CDR1 is PRHDT, CDR2 FYEKMQ (reference sequence). Trimming removed 5 bases from V and 5 bases from J; junction bases left unmatched: 8. CDR3 length equals 16 residues. CDR3 DNA sequence: TGTGCCAGCAGCCCAGGACTAGCGGGAGCGGCTGAGACCCAGTACTTC. It is translated as CASSPGLAGAAETQYF.

This clone is a singleton in its sample. The chain joins TRBV19 to TRBJ2-2; tentatively, D is TRBD2 (6 bases). V was shortened by 5 bases and J by 4 bases, with 11 bases between the two germline ends. Germline loops: CDR1 LNHDA, CDR2 SQIVND (reference sequence). The CDR3 is 14 amino acids. The CDR3 spells CASSEQGGTGELFF. In DNA, the CDR3 is TGTGCCAGTAGTGAGCAGGGAGGCACCGGGGAGCTGTTTTTT.

The gene calls are TRBV19 and TRBJ2-1; 8 bases align to TRBD1. Losses at the gene ends were 3 bases for V and 0 bases for J; bases not matched to a gene: 7. Germline CDR1 reads LNHDA; CDR2 reads SQIVND (reference sequence). The CDR3 extends over 17 amino acids. The CDR3, as DNA: TGTGCCAGTAGTATCGGGCAGGGGGCTACCTCCTACAATGAGCAGTTCTTC. This codes for CASSIGQGATSYNEQFF.

This clone occurred once. This chain links TRBV9 with TRBJ1-3, with D maybe TRBD1 (6 bases). This CDR3 is built from 17 residues. CDR1 is SGDLS, CDR2 YYNGEE, per germline. V lost 3 bases and J 4 bases, leaving 20 bases between the germline ends. CDR3 nucleotide sequence: TGTGCCAGCAGCGAGGGGGACACGGGTGGATTGGGAAACACCATATATTTT. It codes for CASSEGDTGGLGNTIYF. The whole variable domain, filled in from reference TRBV9 and TRBJ1-3, reads DSGVTQTPKHLITATGQRVTLRCSPRSGDLSVYWYQQSLDQGLQFLIQYYNGEERAKGNILERFSAQQFPDLHSELNLSSLELGDSALYFCASSEGDTGGLGNTIYFGEGSWLTVV.

The chain uses TRBV2 and TRBJ2-7, with 9 positions matching TRBD2. V lost 9 bases, J lost 4 bases, and 13 bases stayed unmatched. The CDR3 spans 15 residues. Germline-derived CDR1 and CDR2 are SNHLY and FYNNEI. CDR3 sequence (DNA): TGTGCCAGTCAGCGCCTTCGGACTAGCGTTTACGAGCAGTACTTC. Protein sequence: CASQRLRTSVYEQYF. Full variable domain (outside the CDR3, taken from reference TRBV2 and TRBJ2-7): EPEVTQTPSHQVTQMGQEVILRCVPISNHLYFYWYRQILGQKVEFLVSFYNNEISEKSEIFDDQFSVERPDGSNFTLKIRSTKLEDSAMYFCASQRLRTSVYEQYFGPGTRLTVT.

This sequence joins TRBV11-3 and TRBJ2-1; a weak D match, TRBD2 (6 bases). The CDR3 is made up of 15 amino acids. CDR1 is SGHNT and CDR2 is YENEEA in the germline V gene. V was trimmed by 3 bases and J by 5 bases, leaving 14 bases between them. CDR3 residues: CASSFSGLRDNEQFF. In DNA form, the CDR3 reads TGTGCCAGCAGCTTTTCGGGACTTCGGGACAATGAGCAGTTCTTC.

The chain has TRBV11-1 and TRBJ2-1, with 7 bases identical to TRBD2. Germline values: CDR1 SGHAT, CDR2 FQDESV (reference sequence). V dropped 4 bases and J dropped 8; count of bases not matched to a gene: 8. This CDR3 spans 14 amino acids. Written as DNA, the CDR3 is TGTGCCAGCAGCTCGGGACTACCCAGGGATGAGCAGTTCTTC. Encoded protein: CASSSGLPRDEQFF.

The CDR3 DNA reads as TGTGCCAGCAGCGTTCAACGGGATCCCACAGATACGCAGTATTTT. This translates into CASSVQRDPTDTQYF. The rearrangement joins TRBV9 to TRBJ2-3; D may be TRBD2 (5 bases). Per germline, CDR1 SGDLS and CDR2 YYNGEE. Trimming cost V 2 bases and J 2 bases, with 12 bases left between them. CDR3 size: 15 residues.

This CDR3 reads CASSPPGYGYTF. In nucleotides, the CDR3 is TGTGCCAGCTCCCCGCCGGGGTATGGCTACACCTTC. The chain couples TRBV18 to TRBJ1-2; D unclear. The CDR3 loop spans 12 amino acids. Germline values: CDR1 KGHSH, CDR2 LQKENI. V lost 6 bases and J lost 5, with 10 bases in between.

The genes are TRBV7-9 and TRBJ2-7, with no clear D. The CDR3 has 12 residues. Trimming left V 0 bases short and J 6 bases short, with 6 bases between. The V gene's germline CDR1 is SEHNR and CDR2 FQNEAQ (reference sequence). The CDR3 sequence: CASSLASSEQYF. The CDR3 DNA is TGTGCCAGCAGCTTAGCGTCTTCCGAGCAGTACTTC.

The chain carries TRBV10-2 and TRBJ2-1; 10 positions agree with TRBD1. V was clipped by 6 bases and J by 8 bases; unmatched bases: 7. Germline values: CDR1 WSHSY, CDR2 SAAADI. The length of the CDR3 is 14 residues. This CDR3 is CASSYRDRGYEQFF. In DNA form, the CDR3 reads TGCGCCAGCAGCTACCGGGACAGGGGCTATGAGCAGTTCTTC.